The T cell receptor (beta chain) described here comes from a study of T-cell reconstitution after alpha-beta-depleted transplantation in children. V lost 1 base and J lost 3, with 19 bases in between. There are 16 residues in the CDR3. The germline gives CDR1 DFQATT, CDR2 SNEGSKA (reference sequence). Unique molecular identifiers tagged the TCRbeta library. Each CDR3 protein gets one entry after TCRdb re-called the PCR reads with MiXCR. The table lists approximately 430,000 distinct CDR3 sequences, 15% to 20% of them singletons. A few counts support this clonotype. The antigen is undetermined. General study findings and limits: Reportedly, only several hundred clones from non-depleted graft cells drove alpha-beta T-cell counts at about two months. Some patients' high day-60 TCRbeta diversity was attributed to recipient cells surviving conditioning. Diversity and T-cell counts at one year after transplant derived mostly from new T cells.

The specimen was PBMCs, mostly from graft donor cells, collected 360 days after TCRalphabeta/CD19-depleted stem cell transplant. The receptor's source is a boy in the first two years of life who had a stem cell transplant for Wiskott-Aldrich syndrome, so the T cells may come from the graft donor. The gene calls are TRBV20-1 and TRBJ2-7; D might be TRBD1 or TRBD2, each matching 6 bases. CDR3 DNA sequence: TGCAGTGCTAGAGGGGGGGCCGGGATAAGTCTCTACGAGCAGTACTTC. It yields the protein CSARGGAGISLYEQYF.